What follows are 7 T cell receptor beta chains derived from one specimen sequenced in a study of T cells after yellow fever vaccination. Via MiXCR, TCRdb re-called the 5' RACE reads, giving one row per CDR3 protein. The sample comprises 250,000 to 400,000 distinct CDR3 sequences, over 4% of which are singletons, and roughly 24% rests with the top ten. This specimen consisted of PBMCs, obtained 5 days after the yellow fever booster vaccination. These receptors originate from a man aged 18 to 29 who received the YFV17D yellow fever vaccine.

In its sample, this clonotype was seen many times. This chain joins TRBV5-1 and TRBJ2-2; no firm D call. Deletions cut 6 bases from V and 1 base from J, with 7 bases between. The CDR3 covers 13 residues. Per the germline V gene, CDR1 is SGHRS and CDR2 is YFSETQ. The CDR3 sequence: CASKVGNTGELFF. In nucleotides, the CDR3 is TGCGCCAGCAAGGTGGGGAACACCGGGGAGCTGTTTTTT.

This clonotype has just a few counts. The rearrangement uses TRBV4-3 and TRBJ2-7, with no clear D. This CDR3 is 14 amino acids long. Trimming removed 8 bases from V and 0 bases from J, with 14 bases in between. Germline V gene data show CDR1 as LGHNA and CDR2 as YSLEER. The CDR3 loop reads CASLPRLSSYEQYV. The CDR3 DNA reads TGCGCCAGCCTCCCAAGGCTGAGCTCCTACGAGCAGTACGTC.

The table lists this clonotype with a few counts. This chain connects TRBV27 to TRBJ1-1; 7 nucleotides line up with TRBD1. Germline V gives CDR1 MNHEY, CDR2 SMNVEV (reference sequence). CDR3 size: 15 residues. Trimming removed 4 bases from V and 3 bases from J; junction bases left unmatched: 8. CDR3 DNA sequence: TGTGCCAGCAGTTCAATACAGGGGACGGACACTGAAGCTTTCTTT. This sequence encodes CASSSIQGTDTEAFF.

This sequence joins TRBV7-9 and TRBJ2-1; 9 positions agree with TRBD1. The CDR3 contains 15 residues. In germline, CDR1 is SEHNR, CDR2 FQNEAQ (reference sequence). The V gene end was trimmed by 5 bases and the J gene end by 6 bases; junction bases not matched to a gene: 8. DNA for the CDR3: TGTGCCAGCAGCACGCGGGACAGGGAAGCCAATGAGCAGTTCTTC. Protein: CASSTRDREANEQFF.

This clonotype has just a few counts. The chain employs TRBV7-6 and TRBJ2-3, with D possibly TRBD2 on 5 matching bases. V was pared by 3 bases and J by 5 bases, with 15 bases between. Germline values: CDR1 SGHVS, CDR2 FNYEAQ. The CDR3 is 15 amino acids. This CDR3 reads CASSFWAGSVDTQYF. For the CDR3, the DNA is TGTGCCAGCAGCTTCTGGGCGGGCTCGGTAGATACGCAGTATTTT. The whole variable domain, remainder taken from reference TRBV7-6 and TRBJ2-3, is GAGVSQSPRYKVTKRGQDVALRCDPISGHVSLYWYRQALGQGPEFLTYFNYEAQQDKSGLPNDRFSAERPEGSISTLTIQRTEQRDSAMYRCASSFWAGSVDTQYFGPGTRLTVL.

This clonotype has at least ten counts. The chain couples TRBV7-2 to TRBJ2-3; the match to TRBD1 covers 10 bases. CDR1 SGHTA and CDR2 FQGNSA come from the germline V gene. Trimming cost V 7 bases and J 6 bases; bases outside gene matches: 7. The CDR3 spans 14 residues. This CDR3 is CASIGQGGSDTQYF. In DNA form, the CDR3 reads TGTGCCAGCATCGGACAGGGGGGGTCGGATACGCAGTATTTT.

The table lists this clonotype with a few counts. The genes are TRBV20-1 and TRBJ2-7, with TRBD1 matching 7 bases. Germline V gives CDR1 DFQATT, CDR2 SNEGSKA (reference sequence). CDR3 length equals 13 residues. J lost 4 bases, V lost 2 bases, and 5 bases had no gene match. CDR3 sequence (DNA): TGCAGTGCTAGAAGACAGGGCGGTTACGAGCAGTACGTC. Residues: CSARRQGGYEQYV.